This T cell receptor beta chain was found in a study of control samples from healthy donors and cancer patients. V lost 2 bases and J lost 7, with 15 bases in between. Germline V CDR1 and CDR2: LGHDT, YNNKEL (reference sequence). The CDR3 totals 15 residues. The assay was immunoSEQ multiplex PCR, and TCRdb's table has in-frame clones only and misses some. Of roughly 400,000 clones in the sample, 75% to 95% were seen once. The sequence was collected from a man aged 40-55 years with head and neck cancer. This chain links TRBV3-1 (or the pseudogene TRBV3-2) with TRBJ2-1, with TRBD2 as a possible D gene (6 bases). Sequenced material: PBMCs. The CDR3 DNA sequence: TGTGCCAGCAGCCAATCTGGGACTGGGATGAATGAGCAGTTCTTC. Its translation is CASSQSGTGMNEQFF.